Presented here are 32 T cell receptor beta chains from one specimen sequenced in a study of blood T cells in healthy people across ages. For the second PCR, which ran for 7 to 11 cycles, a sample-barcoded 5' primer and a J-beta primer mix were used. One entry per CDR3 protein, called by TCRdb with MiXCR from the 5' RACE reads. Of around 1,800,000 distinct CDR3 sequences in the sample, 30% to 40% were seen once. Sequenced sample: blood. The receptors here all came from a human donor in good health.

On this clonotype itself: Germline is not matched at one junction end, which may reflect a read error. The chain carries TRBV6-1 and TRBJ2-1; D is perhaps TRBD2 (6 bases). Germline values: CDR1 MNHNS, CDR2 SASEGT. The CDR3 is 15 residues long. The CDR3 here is CVSSEWSSEYNEQFF. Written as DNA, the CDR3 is TGTGTCAGCAGTGAATGGTCTAGCGAGTACAATGAGCAGTTCTTC.

This CDR3 reads CASSVYNQPQYF. Here the CDR3 DNA reads TGTGCCAGCAGCGTCTATAATCAGCCCCAGTACTTC. V and J are TRBV7-2 and TRBJ2-7; no clear D. The V end was cut by 5 bases, the J end by 10 bases, with 15 bases between. CDR1 is SGHTA, CDR2 FQGNSA, per germline. The CDR3 length is 12 residues.

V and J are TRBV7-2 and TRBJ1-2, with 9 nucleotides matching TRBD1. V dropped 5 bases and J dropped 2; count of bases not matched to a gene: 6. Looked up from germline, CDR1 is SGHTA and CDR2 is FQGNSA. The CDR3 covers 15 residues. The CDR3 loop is CASSQQGATNYGYTF. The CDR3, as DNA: TGTGCCAGCAGCCAACAGGGGGCGACAAACTATGGCTACACCTTC.

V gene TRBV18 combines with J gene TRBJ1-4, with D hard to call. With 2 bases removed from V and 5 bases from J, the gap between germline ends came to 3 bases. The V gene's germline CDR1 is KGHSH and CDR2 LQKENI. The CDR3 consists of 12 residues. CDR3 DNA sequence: TGTGCCAGCTCACCATACAATGAAAAACTGTTTTTT. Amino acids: CASSPYNEKLFF.

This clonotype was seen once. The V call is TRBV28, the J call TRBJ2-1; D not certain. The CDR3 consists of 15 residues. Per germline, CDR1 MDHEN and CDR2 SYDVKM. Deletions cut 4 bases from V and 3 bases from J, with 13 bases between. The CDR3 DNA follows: TGTGCCAGCAGTTCTCCGTATACCCACTACAATGAGCAGTTCTTC. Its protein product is CASSSPYTHYNEQFF. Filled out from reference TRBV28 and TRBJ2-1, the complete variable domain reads DVKVTQSSRYLVKRTGEKVFLECVQDMDHENMFWYRQDPGLGLRLIYFSYDVKMKEKGDIPEGYSVSREKKERFSLILESASTNQTSMYLCASSSPYTHYNEQFFGPGTRLTVL.

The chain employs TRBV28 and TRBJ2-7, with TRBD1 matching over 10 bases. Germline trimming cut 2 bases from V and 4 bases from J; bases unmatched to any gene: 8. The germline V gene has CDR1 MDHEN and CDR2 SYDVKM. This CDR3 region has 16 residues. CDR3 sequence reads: CASSLRGDRGLYEQYF. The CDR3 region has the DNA TGTGCCAGCAGTTTACGGGGGGACAGGGGCCTTTACGAGCAGTACTTC. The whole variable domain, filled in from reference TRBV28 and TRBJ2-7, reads DVKVTQSSRYLVKRTGEKVFLECVQDMDHENMFWYRQDPGLGLRLIYFSYDVKMKEKGDIPEGYSVSREKKERFSLILESASTNQTSMYLCASSLRGDRGLYEQYFGPGTRLTVT.

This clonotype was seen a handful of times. CDR3 sequence reads: CASSRDRVSGANVLTF. The CDR3 DNA reads as TGTGCCAGCAGTAGGGACAGGGTGTCTGGGGCCAACGTCCTGACTTTC. The V and J genes are TRBV14 and TRBJ2-6; 9 positions match TRBD1. The CDR3 sequence is 16 residues long. CDR1 is SGHDN, CDR2 FVKESK, per germline. V lost 6 bases, J lost 1 base, and 4 bases stayed unmatched.

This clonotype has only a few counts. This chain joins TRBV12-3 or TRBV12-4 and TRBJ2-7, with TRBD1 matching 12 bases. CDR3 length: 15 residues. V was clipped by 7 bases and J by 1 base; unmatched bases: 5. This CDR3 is CASTPGQGASYEQYF. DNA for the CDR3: TGTGCCAGCACCCCGGGACAGGGGGCGTCCTACGAGCAGTACTTC.

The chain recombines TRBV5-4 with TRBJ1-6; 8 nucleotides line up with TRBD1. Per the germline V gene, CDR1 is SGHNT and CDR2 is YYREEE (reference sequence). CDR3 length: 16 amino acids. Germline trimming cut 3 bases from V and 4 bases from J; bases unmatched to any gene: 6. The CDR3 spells CASSSAGTGYNSPLHF. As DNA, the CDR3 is TGTGCCAGCAGCTCGGCAGGGACAGGATATAATTCACCCCTCCACTTT.

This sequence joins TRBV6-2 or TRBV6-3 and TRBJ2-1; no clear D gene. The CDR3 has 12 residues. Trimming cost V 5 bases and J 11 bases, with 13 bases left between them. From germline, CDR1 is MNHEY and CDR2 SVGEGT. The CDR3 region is CASSAPVVKQFF. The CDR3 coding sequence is TGTGCCAGCAGTGCCCCGGTCGTCAAGCAGTTCTTC.

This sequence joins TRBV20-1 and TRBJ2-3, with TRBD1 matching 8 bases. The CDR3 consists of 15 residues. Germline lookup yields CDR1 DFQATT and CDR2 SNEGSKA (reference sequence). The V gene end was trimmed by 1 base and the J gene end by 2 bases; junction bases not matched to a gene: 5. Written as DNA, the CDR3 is TGCAGTGCTAGAGGTCCAGGGGGCCACACAGATACGCAGTATTTT. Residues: CSARGPGGHTDTQYF.

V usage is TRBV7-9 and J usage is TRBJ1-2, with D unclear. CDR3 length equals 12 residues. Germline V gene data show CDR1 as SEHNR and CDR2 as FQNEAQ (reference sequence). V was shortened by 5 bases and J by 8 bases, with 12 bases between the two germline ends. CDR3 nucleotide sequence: TGTGCCAGCAGCCTGGGGATTAAGGGCTACACCTTC. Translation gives CASSLGIKGYTF.

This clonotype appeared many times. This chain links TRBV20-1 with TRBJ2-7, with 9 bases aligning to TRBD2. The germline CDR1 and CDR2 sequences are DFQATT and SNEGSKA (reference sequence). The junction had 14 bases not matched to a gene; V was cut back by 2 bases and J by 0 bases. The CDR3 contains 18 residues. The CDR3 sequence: CSARTPWASGTSSYEQYF. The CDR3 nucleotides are TGCAGTGCTAGAACCCCTTGGGCTAGCGGGACGAGCTCCTACGAGCAGTACTTC.

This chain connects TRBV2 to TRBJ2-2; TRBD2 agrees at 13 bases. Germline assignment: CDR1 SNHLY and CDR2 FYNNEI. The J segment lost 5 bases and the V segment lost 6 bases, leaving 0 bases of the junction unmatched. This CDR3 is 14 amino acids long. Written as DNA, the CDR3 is TGTGCCAGCAGGGGACTAGCGGGGACCGGGGAGCTGTTTTTT. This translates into CASRGLAGTGELFF. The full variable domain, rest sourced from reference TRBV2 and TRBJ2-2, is EPEVTQTPSHQVTQMGQEVILRCVPISNHLYFYWYRQILGQKVEFLVSFYNNEISEKSEIFDDQFSVERPDGSNFTLKIRSTKLEDSAMYFCASRGLAGTGELFFGEGSRLTVL.

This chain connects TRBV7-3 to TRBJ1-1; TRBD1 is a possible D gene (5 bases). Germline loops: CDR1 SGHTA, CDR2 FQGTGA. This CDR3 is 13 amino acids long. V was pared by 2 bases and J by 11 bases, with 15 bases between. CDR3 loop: CASSLLSRGEAFF. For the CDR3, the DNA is TGTGCCAGCAGCTTACTTTCTAGGGGTGAGGCTTTCTTT.

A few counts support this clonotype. CDR3 sequence (DNA): TGCGCCAGCAGCCAAGGACAGGGGGTACACTATGGCTACACCTTC. Residues: CASSQGQGVHYGYTF. The chain has TRBV4-3 and TRBJ1-2; 9 bases map to TRBD1. Trimming removed 1 base from V and 3 bases from J; junction bases left unmatched: 3. Per germline, CDR1 LGHNA and CDR2 YSLEER. The CDR3 is made up of 15 amino acids.

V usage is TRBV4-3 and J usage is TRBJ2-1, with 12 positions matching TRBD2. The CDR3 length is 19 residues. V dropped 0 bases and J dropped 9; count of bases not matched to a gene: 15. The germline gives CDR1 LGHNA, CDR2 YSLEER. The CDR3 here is CASSQDRLDRLAGVREQFF. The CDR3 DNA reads TGCGCCAGCAGCCAAGATCGTTTAGATAGACTAGCGGGGGTTCGTGAGCAGTTCTTC.

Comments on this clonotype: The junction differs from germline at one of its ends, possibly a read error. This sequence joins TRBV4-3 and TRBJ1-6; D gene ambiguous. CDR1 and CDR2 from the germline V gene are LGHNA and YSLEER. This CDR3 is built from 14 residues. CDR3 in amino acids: CASSPPFGGSPPHF. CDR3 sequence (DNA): TGCGCCAGCAGTCCACCTTTCGGCGGCTCACCCCCCCACTTT.

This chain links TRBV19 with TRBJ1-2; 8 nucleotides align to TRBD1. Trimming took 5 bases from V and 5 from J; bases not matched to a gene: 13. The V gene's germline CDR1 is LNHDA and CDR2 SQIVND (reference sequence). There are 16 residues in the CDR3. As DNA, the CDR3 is TGTGCCAGTAGTTCCTGGGACAGGTCGACCCCTTATGGCTACACCTTC. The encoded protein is CASSSWDRSTPYGYTF.

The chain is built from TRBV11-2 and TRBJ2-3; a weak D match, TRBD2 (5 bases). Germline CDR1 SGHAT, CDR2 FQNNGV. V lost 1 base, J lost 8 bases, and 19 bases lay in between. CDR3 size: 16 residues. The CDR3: CASSLVGVEVGGTQYF. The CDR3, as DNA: TGTGCCAGCAGCTTAGTGGGAGTTGAAGTTGGTGGTACGCAGTATTTT.

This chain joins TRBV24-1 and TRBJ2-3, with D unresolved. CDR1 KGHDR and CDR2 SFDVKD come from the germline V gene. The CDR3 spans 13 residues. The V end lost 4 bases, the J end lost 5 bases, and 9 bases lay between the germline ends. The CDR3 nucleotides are TGTGCCACCAGTGACGCACGAGGAGATACGCAGTATTTT. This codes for CATSDARGDTQYF.

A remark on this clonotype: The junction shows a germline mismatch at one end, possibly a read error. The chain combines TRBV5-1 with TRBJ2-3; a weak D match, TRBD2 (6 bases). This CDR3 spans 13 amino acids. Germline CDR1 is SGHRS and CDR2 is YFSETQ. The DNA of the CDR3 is TGCGCCAACAGCTTGGTGGGGGGAGATACGCAGTATTTT. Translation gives CANSLVGGDTQYF.

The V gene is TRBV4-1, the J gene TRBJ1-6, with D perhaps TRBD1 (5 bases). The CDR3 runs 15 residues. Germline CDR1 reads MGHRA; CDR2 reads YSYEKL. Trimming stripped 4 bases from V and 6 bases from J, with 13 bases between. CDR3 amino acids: CASSPQGFGNSPLHF. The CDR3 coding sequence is TGCGCCAGCAGCCCCCAGGGTTTTGGTAATTCACCCCTCCACTTT.

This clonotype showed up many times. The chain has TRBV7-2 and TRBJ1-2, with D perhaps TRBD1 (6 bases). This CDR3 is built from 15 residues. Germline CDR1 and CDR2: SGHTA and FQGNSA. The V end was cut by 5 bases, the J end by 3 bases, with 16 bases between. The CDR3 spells CASSPAATGDYGYTF. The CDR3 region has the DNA TGTGCCAGCAGCCCCGCGGCGACAGGAGACTATGGCTACACCTTC. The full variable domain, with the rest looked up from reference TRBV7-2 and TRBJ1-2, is GAGVSQSPSNKVTEKGKDVELRCDPISGHTALYWYRQSLGQGLEFLIYFQGNSAPDKSGLPSDRFSAERTGGSVSTLTIQRTQQEDSAVYLCASSPAATGDYGYTFGSGTRLTVV.

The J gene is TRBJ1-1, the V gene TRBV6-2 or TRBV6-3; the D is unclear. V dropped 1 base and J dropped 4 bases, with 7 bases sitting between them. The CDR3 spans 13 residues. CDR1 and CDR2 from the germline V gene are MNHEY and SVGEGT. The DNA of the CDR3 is TGTGCCAGCAGTTACTTAGAGGGCACTGAAGCTTTCTTT. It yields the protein CASSYLEGTEAFF.

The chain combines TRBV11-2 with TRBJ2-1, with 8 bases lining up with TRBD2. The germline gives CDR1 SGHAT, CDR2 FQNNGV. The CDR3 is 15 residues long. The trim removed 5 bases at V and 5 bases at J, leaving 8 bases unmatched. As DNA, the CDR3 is TGTGCCAGCAGCCCGGGACTAGTGTGGAACAATGAGCAGTTCTTC. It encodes CASSPGLVWNNEQFF.

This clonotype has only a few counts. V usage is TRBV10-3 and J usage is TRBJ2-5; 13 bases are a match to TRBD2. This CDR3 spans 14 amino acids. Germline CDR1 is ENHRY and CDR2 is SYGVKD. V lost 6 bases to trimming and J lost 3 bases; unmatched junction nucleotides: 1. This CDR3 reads CAISTSGGEETQYF. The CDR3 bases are TGTGCCATCAGCACTAGCGGGGGGGAAGAGACCCAGTACTTC.

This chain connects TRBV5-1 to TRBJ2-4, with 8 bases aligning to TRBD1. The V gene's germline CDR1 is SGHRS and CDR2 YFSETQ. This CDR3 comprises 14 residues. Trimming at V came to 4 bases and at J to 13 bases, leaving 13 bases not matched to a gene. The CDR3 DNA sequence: TGCGCCAGCAGCCCGCGGGACAGGTTATACGGGCAGTACTTC. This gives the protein CASSPRDRLYGQYF.

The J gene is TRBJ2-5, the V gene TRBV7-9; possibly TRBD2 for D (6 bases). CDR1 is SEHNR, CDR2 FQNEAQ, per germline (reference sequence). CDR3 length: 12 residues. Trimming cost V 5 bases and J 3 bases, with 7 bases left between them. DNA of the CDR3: TGTGCCAGCAGCCGGACTAAAGAGACCCAGTACTTC. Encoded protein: CASSRTKETQYF.

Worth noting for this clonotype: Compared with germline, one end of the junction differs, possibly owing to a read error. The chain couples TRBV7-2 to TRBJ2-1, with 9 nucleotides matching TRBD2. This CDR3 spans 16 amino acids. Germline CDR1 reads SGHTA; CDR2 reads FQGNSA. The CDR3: CASSIPGGGAENGQFF. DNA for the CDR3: TGTGCCAGCAGCATCCCCGGCGGGGGGGCGGAAAATGGGCAGTTCTTC. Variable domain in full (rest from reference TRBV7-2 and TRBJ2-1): GAGVSQSPSNKVTEKGKDVELRCDPISGHTALYWYRQSLGQGLEFLIYFQGNSAPDKSGLPSDRFSAERTGGSVSTLTIQRTQQEDSAVYLCASSIPGGGAENGQFFGPGTRLTVL.

As DNA, the CDR3 is TGTGCCAGCAGCTTAGTAGAGGGGGATAGCTATGGCTACACCTTC. Protein sequence: CASSLVEGDSYGYTF. V is TRBV7-2 and J is TRBJ1-2; possibly TRBD1 for D (6 bases). Deletions cut 1 base from V and 4 bases from J, with 13 bases between. This CDR3 contains 15 residues. Germline lookup yields CDR1 SGHTA and CDR2 FQGNSA.

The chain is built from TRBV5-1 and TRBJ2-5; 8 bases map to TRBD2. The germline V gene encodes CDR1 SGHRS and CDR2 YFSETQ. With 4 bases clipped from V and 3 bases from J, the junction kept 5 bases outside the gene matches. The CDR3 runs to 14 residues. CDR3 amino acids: CASSQPGGEETQYF. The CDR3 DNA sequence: TGCGCCAGCAGCCAACCGGGGGGGGAAGAGACCCAGTACTTC. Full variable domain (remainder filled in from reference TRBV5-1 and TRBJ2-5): KAGVTQTPRYLIKTRGQQVTLSCSPISGHRSVSWYQQTPGQGLQFLFEYFSETQRNKGNFPGRFSGRQFSNSRSEMNVSTLELGDSALYLCASSQPGGEETQYFGPGTRLLVL.